These T cell receptor beta chains were read from a single sample in a study of response to subunit inactivated influenza vaccine. TCRdb passed the RT-PCR reads through MiXCR, listing each CDR3 protein once. The repertoire holds 710,000 or so distinct CDR3 sequences, approximately 14% seen once, with more than 9% in the top ten. The specimen comprised PBMCs from blood, sampled 12 days after vaccination. The receptor source for this set is a man between 45 and 60 years old who received an inactivated influenza vaccine. Both conserved end residues are part of each CDR3. D genes are given only for firm matches. A row's size may be missing; if present it is once, few, many or a size class.

D gene: .
V gene: TRBV6-2/TRBV6-3
clone size: .
J gene: TRBJ2-3
CDR3 protein: CASSSQRLRGTDTQYF
CDR3 DNA: TGTGCCAGCAGTTCCCAGAGGCTGCGAGGCACAGATACGCAGTATTTT

D gene: .
V gene: TRBV6-1
clone size: few
J gene: TRBJ2-5
CDR3 protein: CASARGVYVQETQYF
CDR3 DNA: TGTGCCAGCGCCCGCGGGGTTTATGTCCAAGAGACCCAGTACTTC

D gene: .
V gene: TRBV7-9
clone size: few
J gene: TRBJ1-1
CDR3 protein: CASSLLQPNTEAFF
CDR3 DNA: TGTGCCAGCAGCTTATTACAGCCCAACACTGAAGCTTTCTTT

D gene: .
V gene: TRBV4-2
clone size: .
J gene: TRBJ1-2
CDR3 protein: CASSQDYGRVDSDGYTF
CDR3 DNA: TGTGCCAGCAGCCAAGATTATGGCAGAGTGGACTCCGATGGCTACACCTTC

D gene: .
V gene: TRBV6-1
clone size: .
J gene: TRBJ2-3
CDR3 protein: CASSVISGFTDTQYF
CDR3 DNA: TGTGCCAGCAGTGTCATTAGCGGCTTCACAGATACGCAGTATTTT

D gene: TRBD1
V gene: TRBV5-1
clone size: .
J gene: TRBJ2-2
CDR3 protein: CASSARQGPGELFF
CDR3 DNA: TGCGCCAGCAGCGCAAGACAGGGTCCCGGGGAGCTGTTTTTT

D gene: .
V gene: TRBV2
clone size: few
J gene: TRBJ1-2
CDR3 protein: CARKGGGYTF
CDR3 DNA: TGTGCCAGGAAGGGTGGCGGCTACACCTTC

D gene: .
V gene: TRBV3-1
clone size: .
J gene: TRBJ2-7
CDR3 protein: CASSHVHEQYF
CDR3 DNA: TGTGCCAGCAGCCACGTCCACGAGCAGTACTTC

D gene: TRBD1
V gene: TRBV5-1
clone size: .
J gene: TRBJ2-5
CDR3 protein: CASRPDRATGWNRETQYF
CDR3 DNA: TGCGCCAGCAGACCGGACAGGGCGACGGGGTGGAATCGAGAGACCCAGTACTTC

D gene: .
V gene: TRBV6-5
clone size: few
J gene: TRBJ2-6
CDR3 protein: CASSYSIRAGANVLTF
CDR3 DNA: TGTGCCAGCAGTTACTCGATCAGGGCTGGGGCCAACGTCCTGACTTTC

D gene: TRBD1
V gene: TRBV11-3
clone size: .
J gene: TRBJ2-1
CDR3 protein: CASSLARGPLNEQFF
CDR3 DNA: TGTGCCAGCAGCTTAGCCAGGGGGCCATTGAATGAGCAGTTCTTC

D gene: TRBD2
V gene: TRBV7-6
clone size: .
J gene: TRBJ2-5
CDR3 protein: CASSLRSSGTILGETQYF
CDR3 DNA: TGTGCCAGCAGCTTACGTTCTAGCGGGACCATTCTAGGGGAGACCCAGTACTTC

D gene: .
V gene: TRBV9
clone size: .
J gene: TRBJ2-1
CDR3 protein: CASSAQDEQFF
CDR3 DNA: TGTGCCAGCAGCGCTCAGGATGAGCAGTTCTTC

D gene: .
V gene: TRBV20-1
clone size: .
J gene: TRBJ2-1
CDR3 protein: CSDERVGSNEQFF
CDR3 DNA: TGCAGTGACGAGCGGGTAGGGTCCAATGAGCAGTTCTTC

D gene: .
V gene: TRBV12-3/TRBV12-4
clone size: few
J gene: TRBJ2-1
CDR3 protein: CASSVLDEQFF
CDR3 DNA: TGTGCCAGCAGTGTGTTGGATGAGCAGTTCTTC

D gene: .
V gene: TRBV20-1
clone size: .
J gene: TRBJ2-7
CDR3 protein: CSASFFRGTPSSYEQYF
CDR3 DNA: TGCAGTGCTAGCTTCTTTAGGGGGACACCGAGCTCCTACGAGCAGTACTTC

D gene: TRBD2
V gene: TRBV6-1
clone size: few
J gene: TRBJ2-1
CDR3 protein: CASSVAGGPNNEQFF
CDR3 DNA: TGTGCCAGCAGCGTAGCGGGAGGGCCAAACAATGAGCAGTTCTTC

D gene: .
V gene: TRBV7-8
clone size: .
J gene: TRBJ1-1
CDR3 protein: CASSPEAEFEAFF
CDR3 DNA: TGTGCCAGCAGCCCAGAGGCGGAATTTGAAGCTTTCTTT

D gene: .
V gene: TRBV7-9
clone size: .
J gene: TRBJ2-3
CDR3 protein: CASSPRGPDTRYF
CDR3 DNA: TGTGCCAGCAGCCCACGGGGCCCAGATACGCGGTATTTT

D gene: .
V gene: TRBV20-1
clone size: .
J gene: TRBJ2-6
CDR3 protein: CSARAGQPSSGANVLTF
CDR3 DNA: TGCAGTGCTAGGGCGGGACAGCCATCCTCTGGGGCCAACGTCCTGACTTTC

D gene: .
V gene: TRBV11-2
clone size: few
J gene: TRBJ1-4
CDR3 protein: CASSPGAIGEKLFF
CDR3 DNA: TGTGCCAGCAGCCCAGGGGCAATAGGGGAAAAACTGTTTTTT